A selection of T cell receptor beta chains follows, all from one sample in a study of T cells in Graves' hyperthyroidism and ophthalmopathy. MiXCR, run by TCRdb on the multiplex PCR reads, gives a single entry per CDR3 protein. Seen here are around 350,000 distinct CDR3 sequences, around 15% observed once, and the top ten hold roughly a fifth. Sequences were obtained from blood. The receptors shown here come from a woman aged 60-75 years with Graves' ophthalmopathy. Both conserved end residues are part of each CDR3. The order of the fields is clone size, J gene, V gene, D gene, CDR3 protein, CDR3 DNA. A D gene is named only where the DNA matches it firmly. Size values are once, few and many counts, or a class for expanded clones, and some rows have none.

abundance: many
j_gene: TRBJ2-2
v_gene: TRBV2
d_gene: .
CDR3aa: CASSEAGPRIGELFF
CDR3nt: TGTGCCAGCAGTGAAGCGGGGCCGCGAATCGGGGAGCTGTTTTTT

abundance: many
j_gene: TRBJ2-1
v_gene: TRBV20-1
d_gene: .
CDR3aa: CSARIPGPGTNEQFF
CDR3nt: TGCAGTGCTAGGATCCCAGGGCCTGGGACCAATGAGCAGTTCTTC

abundance: .
j_gene: TRBJ2-1
v_gene: TRBV12-3/TRBV12-4
d_gene: .
CDR3aa: CASIRRQDSYNEQFF
CDR3nt: TGTGCCAGCATTAGAAGACAGGACTCCTACAATGAGCAGTTCTTC

abundance: many
j_gene: TRBJ2-2
v_gene: TRBV4-1
d_gene: .
CDR3aa: CASSQMTTGELFF
CDR3nt: TGCGCCAGCAGCCAAATGACCACCGGGGAGCTGTTTTTT

abundance: few
j_gene: TRBJ2-7
v_gene: TRBV27
d_gene: .
CDR3aa: CASSPRAGLFLYEQYF
CDR3nt: TGTGCCAGCAGTCCCAGGGCAGGGCTGTTCCTCTACGAGCAGTACTTC

abundance: few
j_gene: TRBJ2-1
v_gene: TRBV20-1
d_gene: .
CDR3aa: CSAGLLSSYNEQFF
CDR3nt: TGCAGTGCTGGACTGCTAAGCTCCTACAATGAGCAGTTCTTC

abundance: many
j_gene: TRBJ1-2
v_gene: TRBV29-1
d_gene: .
CDR3aa: CSVERTDYYGYTF
CDR3nt: TGCAGCGTTGAAAGGACAGATTATTATGGCTACACCTTC

abundance: many
j_gene: TRBJ1-1
v_gene: TRBV7-3
d_gene: .
CDR3aa: CASSPGRANTEAFF
CDR3nt: TGTGCCAGCAGTCCCGGGAGGGCTAACACTGAAGCTTTCTTT

abundance: .
j_gene: TRBJ1-5
v_gene: TRBV6-1
d_gene: TRBD1
CDR3aa: CASSEAIDRDNQPQHF
CDR3nt: TGTGCCAGCAGTGAAGCGATCGACAGGGACAATCAGCCCCAGCATTTT

abundance: many
j_gene: TRBJ2-7
v_gene: TRBV7-8
d_gene: .
CDR3aa: CASSAGVSYEQYF
CDR3nt: TGTGCCAGCAGCGCCGGTGTCAGCTACGAGCAGTACTTC

abundance: .
j_gene: TRBJ1-1
v_gene: TRBV6-1
d_gene: .
CDR3aa: CASRRGVDTEAFF
CDR3nt: TGTGCCAGCAGGAGGGGGGTGGACACTGAAGCTTTCTTT

abundance: many
j_gene: TRBJ2-1
v_gene: TRBV7-2
d_gene: .
CDR3aa: CASSSLDIAARYNEQFF
CDR3nt: TGTGCCAGCAGCTCCCTCGATATAGCGGCCCGCTACAATGAGCAGTTCTTC

abundance: many
j_gene: TRBJ2-3
v_gene: TRBV24-1
d_gene: .
CDR3aa: CATSAGRGAAFTDTQYF
CDR3nt: TGTGCCACCAGTGCCGGACGCGGGGCAGCCTTCACAGATACGCAGTATTTT

abundance: .
j_gene: TRBJ2-5
v_gene: TRBV7-2
d_gene: TRBD2
CDR3aa: CASSLGGRAHF
CDR3nt: TGTGCCAGCAGCTTAGGTGGGAGGGCCCACTTC

abundance: .
j_gene: TRBJ2-4
v_gene: TRBV5-1
d_gene: .
CDR3aa: CASSTGTELAKNIQYF
CDR3nt: TGCGCCAGCAGCACCGGGACGGAACTAGCCAAAAACATTCAGTACTTC

abundance: many
j_gene: TRBJ2-1
v_gene: TRBV7-8
d_gene: TRBD2
CDR3aa: CASSLLAGGPFNEQFF
CDR3nt: TGTGCCAGCAGCTTACTAGCGGGAGGGCCTTTCAATGAGCAGTTCTTC

abundance: many
j_gene: TRBJ1-2
v_gene: TRBV12-3/TRBV12-4
d_gene: TRBD1
CDR3aa: CASRPDRGHGYTF
CDR3nt: TGTGCCAGCAGACCTGACAGGGGGCATGGCTACACCTTC

abundance: once
j_gene: TRBJ2-1
v_gene: TRBV9
d_gene: TRBD2
CDR3aa: CASSVDSGGNEQFF
CDR3nt: TGTGCCAGCAGCGTAGATAGCGGGGGCAATGAGCAGTTCTTC

abundance: .
j_gene: TRBJ1-4
v_gene: TRBV15
d_gene: .
CDR3aa: CATSRDRAVNEKLFF
CDR3nt: TGTGCCACCAGCAGAGACAGGGCGGTTAATGAAAAACTGTTTTTT